The next 3 T cell receptor beta chains were all read from a single sample in a study of blood T cells in healthy people across ages. With a J-beta primer mix and a sample-barcoded 5' primer, a second PCR ran about 7 to 12 cycles. One entry per CDR3 protein, called by TCRdb with MiXCR from the 5' RACE reads. Found here are about a million distinct CDR3 sequences, under 40% of them singletons; the top ten hold around 13%. The specimen was blood. The receptors derive from a man aged 18 to 30 in good health.

The V call is TRBV12-3 or TRBV12-4, the J call TRBJ2-1, with TRBD1 identical over 7 bases. This CDR3 comprises 12 residues. Unmatched junction bases numbered 12, after V lost 10 bases and J lost 12 bases. For the CDR3, the DNA is TGTGCCACGGGGACAGCCCTTGGGGTGCAGTTCTTC. It codes for CATGTALGVQFF.

The chain is built from TRBV11-2 and TRBJ2-7, with D perhaps TRBD1 (5 bases). In germline, CDR1 is SGHAT, CDR2 FQNNGV. The CDR3 sequence is 14 residues long. Trimming removed 6 bases from V and 2 bases from J, with 14 bases in between. Written as DNA, the CDR3 is TGTGCCAGCAGTTACCAACAGGATACCTACGAGCAGTACTTC. It is translated as CASSYQQDTYEQYF.

On this clonotype: The junction shows a germline mismatch at one end, possibly a read error. V is TRBV12-3 or TRBV12-4 and J is TRBJ1-1; a weak D match, TRBD1 (5 bases). The CDR3 length is 14 residues. The CDR3 loop is CASTHGVLDTKAFF. The CDR3 coding sequence is TGTGCCAGCACTCACGGGGTCCTGGACACTAAAGCTTTCTTT.